This T cell receptor (beta chain) was profiled in a study of metastatic and nonmetastatic thyroid tumors. Study in general: Samples came from malignant and benign thyroid patients, and repertoires were compared across blood and tumor or nodule tissue. Study-wide findings and caveats: Significantly higher TCR beta diversity was reportedly seen in malignant thyroid tumors than benign nodules, in blood and tumor.

Not a single patient had been given any form of treatment at any point before undergoing thyroid surgery. In its sample, this clone ranks as medium-sized. Its target is not known. The CDR3 is 15 amino acids. Germline loops: CDR1 MNHEY, CDR2 SVGAGI. Trimming took 0 bases from V and 1 from J, leaving 7 bases between them. Via MiXCR, TCRdb re-called the PCR reads. The sample carries about 20,000 clones, roughly 15% recorded once. This rearrangement joins TRBV6-5 to TRBJ2-1; TRBD2 is a possible D gene (6 bases). This clonotype was obtained from a female donor with papillary thyroid cancer or a benign thyroid nodule (not recorded which). Some clones in this sample may be carry-over from other donors' samples. The sequenced sample was tumor tissue. This CDR3 is CASSYSGRSYNEQFF. The CDR3 DNA reads as TGTGCCAGCAGTTACTCGGGGAGGTCCTACAATGAGCAGTTCTTC.